Listed below are T cell receptor beta chains from one sample, sequenced in a study of prognosis after radiotherapy for stage I lung cancer. TCRdb used MiXCR to reprocess the multiplex PCR reads, holding one entry per CDR3 protein. The sample lists tens of thousands of distinct CDR3 sequences, approximately 25% seen once, with less than 30% in the top ten. The sequencing here drew on PBMCs, taken before or after stereotactic body radiation therapy (not recorded which). These receptors were collected from a donor of 50 years or more with non-small cell lung cancer. Both conserved end residues are part of each CDR3. A D gene is named only where the DNA matches it firmly. The size of a clone is reported for some rows only, either as once, few or many, or as a class for expanded clones.

v_gene	abundance	j_gene	len	d_gene	CDR3nt	CDR3aa
TRBV20-1	many	TRBJ2-1	15	TRBD2	TGCAGTGCTACCGGACTAGCGGGAGGGTACAATGAGCAGTTCTTC	CSATGLAGGYNEQFF
TRBV10-3	many	TRBJ1-2	11	TRBD1	TGTGCCATCAAGGGGACAGTCGGCTACACCTTC	CAIKGTVGYTF
TRBV7-2	NA	TRBJ2-7	20	NA	TGTGCCAGCAGCTTAAGGGGTTCGGCTAGCGTGAACTTTGATCCCTACGAGCAGTACTTC	CASSLRGSASVNFDPYEQYF
TRBV5-1	NA	TRBJ2-2	16	NA	TGCGTCAGCAGCAACTGGGACATGGGAATTGTCGGGGAGCTGTTTTTT	CVSSNWDMGIVGELFF
TRBV20-1	many	TRBJ2-1	14	TRBD2	TGCAGTGCTAGTACCGGGACTAGCGGCAATGAGCAGTTCTTC	CSASTGTSGNEQFF
TRBV11-3	many	TRBJ2-2	15	NA	TGTGCCAGCAGCTTAGGGACCACGAACACCGGGGAGCTGTTTTTT	CASSLGTTNTGELFF
TRBV10-2	many	TRBJ2-2	15	TRBD2	TGCGCCAGCAGTGGACCGGGGGGGCCCACCGGGGAGCTGTTTTTT	CASSGPGGPTGELFF
TRBV3-1	many	TRBJ2-2	14	NA	TGTGCCAGCAGCCAAGCAGGGGACACCGGGGAGCTGTTTTTT	CASSQAGDTGELFF
TRBV20-1	many	TRBJ2-7	15	TRBD2	TGCAGTGCGTCTGACGGGACTAGCGGGGGCTACGAGCAGTACTTC	CSASDGTSGGYEQYF
TRBV20-1	many	TRBJ2-6	13	NA	TGCAGTGCTCCGGGGACTGGGGCCAACGTCCTGACTTTC	CSAPGTGANVLTF
TRBV6-5	many	TRBJ2-7	15	NA	TGTGCCAGCAGTTACTCGACGGGAAGGAGCTACGAGCAGTACTTC	CASSYSTGRSYEQYF
TRBV5-8	many	TRBJ2-6	16	NA	TGTGCCAGCAGCTTGGTTTACAGGTCGGGGGCCAACGTCCTGACTTTC	CASSLVYRSGANVLTF
TRBV27	many	TRBJ2-2	16	TRBD2	TGTGCCAGCAGTTTATTAGCGGGAGGGAACACCGGGGGGCTGTTTTTT	CASSLLAGGNTGGLFF
TRBV9	many	TRBJ1-2	15	NA	TGTGCCAGCAGCGTAGGAACAGGCCCCATCGGGGGCTACACCTTC	CASSVGTGPIGGYTF
TRBV18	NA	TRBJ2-7	17	TRBD2	TGTGCCAGCTCACCACGGGGCGGGGGGGCCGTGTATTACGAGCAGTACTTC	CASSPRGGGAVYYEQYF
TRBV6-1	many	TRBJ1-5	13	NA	TGTGCCAGCAGCAGCATCGAACATCAGCCCCAGCATTTT	CASSSIEHQPQHF
TRBV3-1	many	TRBJ1-6	15	TRBD1	TGTGCCAGCAGCCAAGAGGGGACAGGGAGTAACACCCTCCACTTT	CASSQEGTGSNTLHF
TRBV19	many	TRBJ1-6	16	TRBD1	TGTGCCAGTACAAGTTCTCACGGGACAGCTAATTCACCCCTCCACTTT	CASTSSHGTANSPLHF
TRBV7-9	many	TRBJ1-1	13	NA	TGTGCCAGCAGCTTAGGGGTTTACCCTGAAGCTTTCTTT	CASSLGVYPEAFF
TRBV7-3	NA	TRBJ2-2	20	TRBD2	TGTGCCAGCAGCTTAAAACCTAGCGGGAGGGCCGTCGGGGGCACCGGGGAGCTGTTTTTT	CASSLKPSGRAVGGTGELFF
TRBV7-3	NA	TRBJ2-2	16	NA	TGTGCCAGCAGCTTATTCGGGGGAGCAAGTAACGGGGAGCTGTTTTTT	CASSLFGGASNGELFF
TRBV7-9	many	TRBJ2-2	13	NA	TGTGCCAGCAGCTTAGATTCTACCGGGGAGCTGTTTTTT	CASSLDSTGELFF
TRBV5-1	NA	TRBJ1-1	14	NA	TGCGCCAGCAGCCGGGACACCGTTAACACTGAAGCTTTCTTT	CASSRDTVNTEAFF
TRBV6-4	NA	TRBJ2-7	15	NA	TGTGCCAGCCGGGAATTCACTCCAGGGGAGTACGAGCAGTACTTC	CASREFTPGEYEQYF
TRBV7-9	many	TRBJ2-1	16	NA	TGTGCCAGCAGCTTAGGACAGGCGGCCCCCCACAATGAGCAGTTCTTC	CASSLGQAAPHNEQFF
TRBV5-1	NA	TRBJ1-6	14	NA	TGCGCCAGCAGCTTGGGGTTTGGGGACTCACCCCTCCACTTT	CASSLGFGDSPLHF
TRBV6-1	many	TRBJ1-2	14	TRBD1	TGTGCCAGCAGGCTGGACAGGGATCAGCGAGGCTACACCTTC	CASRLDRDQRGYTF
TRBV12-3/TRBV12-4	many	TRBJ1-5	13	NA	TGTGCCAGCAGAGGGAATAGCAATCAGCCCCAGCATTTT	CASRGNSNQPQHF
TRBV20-1	medium-sized	TRBJ2-7	11	NA	TGCAGTGCTAACTGGGGGGTCGAGCAGTACTTC	CSANWGVEQYF
TRBV9	many	TRBJ2-2	15	NA	TGTGCCAGCAGCGTAGCGGGACAGAACACCGGGGAGCTGTTTTTT	CASSVAGQNTGELFF
TRBV20-1	NA	TRBJ2-7	14	NA	TGCAGCTCTAGAGCCCCCGGGACCCACTACGAGCAGTACTTC	CSSRAPGTHYEQYF
TRBV6-5	many	TRBJ1-6	12	NA	TGTGCCAGCAGTTCGGGATTATCCACCCTCCACTTT	CASSSGLSTLHF
TRBV5-1	many	TRBJ1-2	15	TRBD1	TGCGCCAGCAGCTTGGAACAGGGGAGGGTGGATGGCTACACCTTC	CASSLEQGRVDGYTF
TRBV30	few	TRBJ2-5	12	NA	TGTGCCTGGGCGGGCCTTAAAAGGACCCAGTACTTC	CAWAGLKRTQYF
TRBV27	many	TRBJ2-7	13	NA	TGTGCCAGCAGTTTATCCCTGGTAGGCGAGCAGTACTTC	CASSLSLVGEQYF